Sequencing of this TCR beta chain was carried out in a study of CD8 T cells in Susac syndrome (dated by TCRdb to about 2019). At the level of the whole study: The study used repertoire sequencing to test whether antigen drove CD8+ T cell activation and differentiation in Susac syndrome. The clonality of the CD8+ T cell repertoire was compared across 12 healthy donors, about 14 Susac syndrome patients and around 15 multiple sclerosis patients.

RNA was extracted using the RNeasy kit, and about 0.45 to 1 ug of the RNA was reverse transcribed with random hexamers. TCR beta CDR3 regions were amplified with the immunoSEQ multiplex PCR assay covering 54 Vbeta and 13 Jbeta segments. Bias from PCR amplification was corrected by using a synthetic template baseline for primer optimization and for computational correction. The original methods were these. Reads were annotated to V, D and J genes according to IMGT and were analyzed with immunoSEQ Analyzer, with only productive sequences retained. Clonality was calculated as one minus the Shannon entropy normalized by log2 of the number of productive unique sequences. For each patient and control, public and private clones were evaluated within the 100 most prevalent clones. A clone was defined as Susac-specific if it was absent from the healthy and MS cohorts, from over a thousand published viral clones and from other ImmuneACCESS disease sequences. Starting from the raw public reads, TCRdb applied fastp trimming at Q25, assembled clones with MiXCR and retained in-frame beta chains. Here each entry gathers all rows of one CDR3 protein and keeps the most common genes and DNA. TCRdb assigned the V and J calls; the authors' analysis was not used. Recorded for this sample are 53,000 or so distinct CDR3 sequences; 80% to 95% of them occurred a single time. About 0.55% of the sample comes from the top ten.

A remark on this clonotype: The target of this receptor is not known. Base qualities are not at hand, and no much larger clone is one base apart.

Beyond this particular receptor, the publication reports: The number of individuals in the TCR sequencing and HLA analysis was recognized as being relatively small.

Peripheral blood CD8+ and CD4+ T cells from healthy donors, Susac syndrome patients and multiple sclerosis patients were profiled by high-throughput TCR beta sequencing. Healthy donors were age- and sex-matched controls. Bulk CD8+ and CD4+ T cells were purified by magnetic negative isolation, whereas CD8+ TEMRA cells were enriched by FACS. Blood was drawn into EDTA tubes, processed within 24 hours, and PBMCs were isolated by density gradient centrifugation. PBMCs intended for TCR sequencing were cryopreserved in liquid nitrogen and thawed later in a water bath at 37 degrees C. A purity of at least 90% was achieved for sorted or isolated CD4+, CD8+ and CD8+ TEMRA cells. V was cut back by 7 bases and J by 4 bases, leaving a gap of 14 bases between them. The CDR3 runs 15 residues from the cysteine to the phenylalanine. Only the CDR3 part of the read is kept: 45 bases, read in frame from the first base. CDR1 is given as MNHEY and CDR2 as SVGAGI, both from the germline V gene.

This receptor was identified in a human donor in good health. Sequenced input: CD8+ T cells from PBMCs. Recombination joined TRBV6-5 with TRBJ2-6; the D gene is possibly TRBD1, with 6 bases matching. The CDR3 reads CASTPGAWGANVLTF. The nucleotides are TGTGCCAGCACCCCAGGGGCGTGGGGGGCCAACGTCCTGACTTTC.